The TCR beta chain under discussion was sequenced for a study of control samples from healthy donors and cancer patients. Sequencing used immunoSEQ multiplex PCR; TCRdb keeps in-frame clones, though not all of them. The data show 75,000 to 95,000 clones, approximately 90% seen once. The sample consisted of blood. The clonotype comes from a woman younger than 35 in good health.

The CDR3 protein is CASSVTGYEQFF. The CDR3 DNA reads as TGTGCCAGCAGTGTAACAGGTTATGAGCAGTTCTTC. The chain employs TRBV2 and TRBJ2-1; the D gene is possibly TRBD1 (5 bases). The V end lost 4 bases, the J end lost 8 bases, and 9 bases lay between the germline ends. The CDR3 extends over 12 amino acids. Germline-derived CDR1 and CDR2 are SNHLY and FYNNEI.